This record concerns one TCR beta chain sequence. Its antigen is still unknown. This sample was taken from a study of CD8 T cells in ankylosing spondylitis. The study's findings and limits: Seemingly distinctive of ankylosing spondylitis blood was a TCR beta motif formed by eight highly homologous variants.

Germline V gene sequence: CDR1 SGDLS, CDR2 YYNGEE. The CDR3 length is 16 residues. V was pared by 4 bases and J by 4 bases, with 18 bases between. Scientists made TCR beta libraries using quantitative 5'-RACE with molecular barcodes. TCRdb passed the 5' RACE reads through MiXCR, listing each CDR3 protein once. The sample includes some 270,000 distinct CDR3 sequences, about 18% of them seen just once. The clonotype comes from a male donor with ankylosing spondylitis or in good health (not recorded which). Sequencing was performed on blood, either unsorted or a sorted T cell fraction (not recorded which). The gene calls are TRBV9 and TRBJ2-1; no clear D gene. In nucleotides, the CDR3 is TGTGCCAGCAGCCCAACTGGTGAGGCATTATACAATGAGCAGTTCTTC. Its translation is CASSPTGEALYNEQFF.